This T cell receptor (beta chain) was captured by sequencing in a study of blood T cells in healthy people across ages (dated by TCRdb to 2015 to 2017). About the study as a whole: In model experiments, template switching captured roughly one uniquely barcoded TCR beta cDNA molecule for every two T cells. The donors were split into four age groups: young (average about 15 years), middle-aged (39), aged (approximately 59) and long-lived (over 75). Using the same blood draw, the study looked at two additional independent replicas of 1 million unique cDNA reads for two donors, one aged 18 to 30 and the other aged 80 or older. Using deep sequencing normalized with unique cDNA molecular identifiers, the study measured how TCR beta repertoire diversity changes with age. Donors of different ages were randomly distributed across sequencing lanes to avoid experimental bias.

Donors were a few dozen systemically healthy Caucasian individuals from Russia aged roughly 6 to 95 years. Each donor gave roughly 9.5 milliliters of peripheral blood, collected into EDTA-treated Vacutainer tubes. Ficoll-Paque density-gradient centrifugation was used to isolate PBMCs, with at least 7 million obtained per sample. Trizol reagent was used to extract total RNA from PBMCs, with at least 5 micrograms per sample. For every donor, flow cytometry on a PBMC aliquot measured the percentage of naive CD45RAhigh/CD27high T cells. Here is what the overall study found, with its caveats: As age increased, observed TCR beta diversity per million T cells dropped in a roughly linear way, and a significant reduction was already evident by age about 40. Total diversity estimates from one million sequenced T cells were considered lower bounds and underestimates. Since profiling was done on bulk unsorted PBMCs, naive and antigen-experienced compartments could not be conclusively compared. Donor CMV infection status was unknown, potentially confounding age-related changes in expanded clonotypes. Observed TCR beta diversity correlated strongly with the percentage of naive T cells measured by flow cytometry. Compared with the aged group, the long-lived group had more naive CD4+ T cells, fewer expanded clones and increased TCR diversity, suggesting age selection.

Receptor libraries were prepared by 5' RACE. These reads were obtained on an Illumina HiSeq 2500. A second PCR of roughly 7 to 11 cycles was run with a J-beta primer mix and a sample-barcoded 5' primer. Each TCR beta cDNA molecule received a unique molecular identifier from a template-switch 5' adaptor carrying 12 random nucleotides. At least 2.5 million CDR3-containing paired-end reads were obtained from each sample. The Mint cDNA synthesis kit, primed by a TRBC-specific oligonucleotide, was used to synthesize first-strand cDNA from all RNA. All cDNA was treated with uracil-DNA glycosylase and then went through a first 18-cycle PCR with the universal primers M1SS and BC2_uni_R. The source study handled its data this way. Each sample was normalized by randomly selecting 1 million high-quality reads, each carrying a distinct molecular identifier. Reads with shared molecular identifiers were discarded instead of being binned into consensus sequences. MiTCR, run with a Q25 quality threshold and the strictest error-elimination algorithm, handled CDR3 identification, clonotype clustering and error correction. Lower-bound total TCR beta diversity was estimated with a nonparametric unseen species model using Euler transformation. TCRdb reanalyzed the raw reads on its own, using fastp at Q25 for trimming and MiXCR for clone calling, and kept in-frame beta chains. Each record represents a unique CDR3 protein, reported with the most common genes and DNA among its rows. The V and J calls here are based on TCRdb, not the publication. This sample comprises hundreds of thousands of distinct CDR3 sequences, around three fifths of them detected only once. The top ten clonotypes cover 30% to 45% of the sample.

Comments on this clonotype: Its antigen remains undetermined. No much larger clone is present one base from it, and per-base qualities are unavailable.

Including the terminal cysteine and phenylalanine, the CDR3 comprises 12 residues. Solely the CDR3 DNA is kept, with 36 bases framed from the first base. CDR1 and CDR2 are read off the germline V gene as ENHRY and SYGVKD. This receptor was taken from a man in his sixties in good health. The rearrangement combines TRBV10-3 with TRBJ2-7, with TRBD1 as a weak D call on 5 bases. The last part of the DNA fits TRBJ2-5 better; the J call may be wrong. Sequenced: blood. The encoded CDR3 is CAIGGAPETQYF. The nucleotide sequence reads TGTGCCATCGGTGGGGCTCCGGAGACCCAGTACTTC.